This T cell receptor (beta chain) was recorded in a study of identical twins. This clonotype was seen a few times. CDR1 and CDR2 from the germline V gene are MNHNS and SASEGT. This CDR3 has 15 amino acids. V lost 4 bases, J lost 0 bases, and 2 bases stayed unmatched. A universal primer site came from template switching; cDNA carried unique molecular identifiers. TCRdb ran MiXCR on the 5' RACE reads and lists one entry per CDR3 protein. This table has 690,000 or so distinct CDR3 sequences, 8.5% to 9% appearing once. The donors were all healthy and Caucasian. This same sample was also taken into another study, of yellow fever vaccine responses in identical twins.

Material for sequencing was PBMCs. The J gene is TRBJ2-3, the V gene TRBV6-1; 9 bases fit TRBD2. The receptor was isolated from a woman under 30 in good health. CDR3 nucleotides: TGTGCCAGCAGTGCGGGACTAGCAAGCACAGATACGCAGTATTTT. As protein: CASSAGLASTDTQYF.